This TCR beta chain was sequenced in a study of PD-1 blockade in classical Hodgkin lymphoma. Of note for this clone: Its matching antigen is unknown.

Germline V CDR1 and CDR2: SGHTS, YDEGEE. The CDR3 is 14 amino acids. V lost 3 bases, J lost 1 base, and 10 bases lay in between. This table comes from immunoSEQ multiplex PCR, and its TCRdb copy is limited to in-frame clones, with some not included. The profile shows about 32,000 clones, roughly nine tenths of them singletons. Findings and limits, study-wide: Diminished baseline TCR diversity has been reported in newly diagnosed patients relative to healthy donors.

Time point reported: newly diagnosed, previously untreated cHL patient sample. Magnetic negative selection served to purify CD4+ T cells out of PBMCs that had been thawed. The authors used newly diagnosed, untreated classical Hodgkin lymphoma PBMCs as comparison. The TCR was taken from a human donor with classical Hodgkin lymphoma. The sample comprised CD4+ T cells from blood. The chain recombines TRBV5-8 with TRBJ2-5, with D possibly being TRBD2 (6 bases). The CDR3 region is CASSSGLLQETQYF. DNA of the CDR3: TGTGCCAGCAGCTCGGGACTGCTCCAAGAGACCCAGTACTTC. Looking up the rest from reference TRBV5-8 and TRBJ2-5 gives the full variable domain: EAGVTQSPTHLIKTRGQQATLRCSPISGHTSVYWYQQALGLGLQFLLWYDEGEERNRGNFPPRFSGRQFPNYSSELNVNALELEDSALYLCASSSGLLQETQYFGPGTRLLVL.